This entry is about one TCR beta chain. What it recognizes is unknown. The sample originates from a study of CD8 T cells in ankylosing spondylitis. General study results and limits: Earlier authors reported some of these motif variants in reactive arthritis synovial fluid and blood. Disease-linked clones were CD8+ and relatively rare in peripheral blood. The study identified a TCR beta motif of seven or eight highly homologous variants that appeared characteristic of ankylosing spondylitis blood. Disease-linked clones reportedly concentrated significantly in matched ankylosing spondylitis synovial fluid.

Each CDR3 protein is one row after TCRdb ran MiXCR on the 5' RACE reads. The sample includes almost 400,000 distinct CDR3 sequences, about 20% of them seen just once. Per the germline V gene, CDR1 is MGHDK and CDR2 is SYGVNS. V gave up 6 bases and J gave up 5 bases; unmatched junction bases: 8. This CDR3 region has 15 residues. This sequence originates from a male donor with ankylosing spondylitis. The rearrangement uses TRBV25-1 and TRBJ1-4; 8 bases match TRBD1. Sample: blood, either unsorted or a sorted T cell fraction (not recorded which). CDR3 loop: CASRDRGGGNEKLFF. The CDR3 DNA is TGTGCCAGCAGAGACAGGGGCGGCGGAAATGAAAAACTGTTTTTT. Complete variable domain (other parts from reference TRBV25-1 and TRBJ1-4): EADIYQTPRYLVIGTGKKITLECSQTMGHDKMYWYQQDPGMELHLIHYSYGVNSTEKGDLSSESTVSRIRTEHFPLTLESARPSHTSQYLCASRDRGGGNEKLFFGSGTQLSVL.